Listed below are T cell receptor beta chains from one sample, sequenced in a study of T cell responses to AZD1222 COVID-19 vaccine. Only in-frame clones appear in the TCRdb table, and some are missing; sequencing was by immunoSEQ multiplex PCR. The sample consists of tens of thousands of clones, 70% to 85% of them appearing once. Sequencing used peripheral blood, obtained on day 0 of AZD1222 vaccination. Every receptor here comes from an adult in good health. Both conserved end residues are part of each CDR3. D genes are given only for firm matches. A clone size is listed for some rows: how often the clone was seen (once, few, many), or a class if it is expanded.

>NA|TRBJ2-1|NA|TRBV2
CASSLNNEQFF
TGTGCCAGCAGTCTCAATAATGAGCAGTTCTTC
>NA|TRBJ2-3|NA|TRBV29-1
CSVEGRLSTDTQYF
TGCAGCGTGGAGGGCAGGTTAAGCACAGATACGCAGTATTTT
>NA|TRBJ2-1|NA|TRBV15
CATSRGKGLSYNEQFF
TGTGCCACCAGCAGAGGGAAAGGACTCTCCTACAATGAGCAGTTCTTC
>NA|TRBJ1-4|NA|TRBV5-1
CASSLEQTNEKLFF
TGCGCCAGCAGCTTGGAACAGACTAATGAAAAACTGTTTTTT
>NA|TRBJ2-2|TRBD1|TRBV6-5
CASRGQGLNTGELFF
TGTGCCAGCAGAGGACAGGGATTGAACACCGGGGAGCTGTTTTTT
>NA|TRBJ1-4|NA|TRBV13
CASSLRQVSYEKLFF
TGTGCCAGCAGCTTAAGGCAAGTCAGTTATGAAAAACTGTTTTTT
>NA|TRBJ1-2|NA|TRBV19
CAGSRGDYGYTF
TGTGCCGGCTCTCGTGGGGACTATGGCTACACCTTC
>NA|TRBJ2-5|TRBD2|TRBV7-7
CASSAHREAQETQYF
TGTGCCAGCAGCGCACACCGGGAGGCTCAAGAGACCCAGTACTTC
>NA|TRBJ2-1|TRBD1|TRBV18
CASSPIEGGGYNEQFF
TGTGCCAGCTCACCAATTGAAGGGGGCGGCTACAATGAGCAGTTCTTC
>NA|TRBJ2-5|TRBD1|TRBV7-3
CASSRGTGVEETQYF
TGTGCCAGCAGCCGGGGGACAGGGGTCGAGGAGACCCAGTACTTC
>NA|TRBJ2-7|TRBD1|TRBV18
CASSPSRQGRGSYEQYF
TGTGCCAGCTCACCGTCTCGACAGGGGCGCGGCTCCTACGAGCAGTACTTC
>NA|TRBJ2-4|NA|TRBV5-1
CASSLGGTKNIQYF
TGCGCCAGCAGCTTGGGGGGAACCAAAAACATTCAGTACTTC
>NA|TRBJ1-6|NA|TRBV13
CASSLDSSYNSPLHF
TGTGCCAGCAGCTTAGACAGCTCCTATAATTCACCCCTCCACTTT
>NA|TRBJ2-1|NA|TRBV6-1
CASSDDHGGEQFF
TGTGCCAGCAGTGATGACCATGGTGGGGAGCAGTTCTTC
>NA|TRBJ1-4|NA|TRBV4-3
CASSQDRENEKLFF
TGCGCCAGCAGCCAAGACAGGGAAAATGAAAAACTGTTTTTT
>NA|TRBJ1-1|NA|TRBV15
CATSRNLQGSEHWAFF
TGTGCCACCAGCAGAAACCTACAGGGTTCCGAACACTGGGCTTTCTTT
>NA|TRBJ1-2|TRBD1|TRBV19
CASSIAGQGIYGYTF
TGTGCCAGTAGTATAGCAGGACAGGGTATCTATGGCTACACCTTC
>NA|TRBJ2-3|NA|TRBV7-9
CASSFPDTQYF
TGTGCCAGCAGCTTCCCAGATACGCAGTATTTT
>NA|TRBJ1-1|NA|TRBV4-3
CASSQEGGNTEAFF
TGCGCCAGCAGCCAAGAGGGCGGGAACACTGAAGCTTTCTTT
>NA|TRBJ2-1|NA|TRBV10-1
CASSDPDSPISNEQFF
TGCGCCAGCAGTGATCCCGACTCCCCCATATCCAATGAGCAGTTCTTC
>few|TRBJ1-1|NA|TRBV11-1
CASSSWGGLTNTEAFF
TGTGCCAGCAGCTCCTGGGGGGGACTGACGAACACTGAAGCTTTCTTT
>NA|TRBJ1-2|NA|TRBV6-1
CASSEKDRLNYGYTF
TGTGCCAGCAGTGAAAAAGACAGATTAAACTATGGCTACACCTTC
>NA|TRBJ2-5|TRBD2|TRBV27
CASSLSGAGGDETQYF
TGTGCCAGCAGTTTATCGGGCGCGGGGGGTGATGAGACCCAGTACTTC
>NA|TRBJ2-3|NA|TRBV18
CASSPPSSTDTQYF
TGTGCCAGCTCACCACCCTCTAGCACAGATACGCAGTATTTT